Listed here is a single T cell receptor (beta chain). Its cognate antigen is unknown. The germline V gene encodes CDR1 MNHEY and CDR2 SMNVEV (reference sequence). Trimming removed 1 base from V and 4 bases from J; junction bases left unmatched: 11. The CDR3 is 17 residues long. The data are from a study of Tregs in tolerant kidney transplant recipients. Study conclusions and caveats: For some patients, primers changed over time, blocking nucleotide-level comparison. Donor-specific Treg expansion exceeded global Treg expansion in tolerant patients, suggesting antigen drive. The most relevant donor-specific Treg TCRbeta repertoire apparently came from expansion with activated donor B cells.

Some clones are missing from TCRdb's copy, which holds only in-frame ones; the method was immunoSEQ multiplex PCR. The sample lists about 50,000 clones, about nine tenths seen once, with around a sixth in the top ten. Related graft donors supplied nonmyeloablative bone marrow transplants, and mixed chimerism was transient. Unstimulated Tregs (CD4+CD25+CD127-) and CD4+CD25- non-Tregs were sorted from PBMCs. The TCR originated in a human patient who received a combined kidney and bone marrow transplant. Some T cells may be supplied by the graft donor. The sample consisted of CD8+ T cells from blood (PBMCs), taken 12 months after the transplant. V is TRBV27 and J is TRBJ2-7, with 9 bases identical to TRBD2. The CDR3 nucleotides read TGTGCCAGCAGTTTATTTAGCGGGAGAACCGCCCTTTACGAGCAGTACTTC. Translation: CASSLFSGRTALYEQYF.